This TCR beta chain derives from a study of blood T cell repertoires in COVID-19. Study-level background: COVID-19 samples collected from the United States, Italy and Spain covered acute and convalescent phases.

In the source study's methods: Scientists estimated how many nucleated cells there were by amplifying reference gene primers. The protocol was immunoSEQ multiplex PCR, while the TCRdb copy is restricted to in-frame clones and leaves out a portion. The V and J calls and clone size come from that table; D and trimming were worked out from the DNA. Of around 250,000 clones listed, almost 85% are singletons. Germline V gene lookup returns CDR1 LGHNA and CDR2 YSLEER. This CDR3 spans 14 amino acids. Between the trimmed V and J ends, which lost 0 bases and 2 bases, there was a span of 8 bases. The gene calls are TRBV4-3 and TRBJ2-7; D unclear. The sample taken for sequencing was peripheral blood. The origin of this receptor is a man aged 50 to 59 with active or convalescent COVID-19. The CDR3 DNA reads as TGCGCCAGCAGCCAAGAGAGGCCCGCCTACGAGCAGTACTTC. Translation gives CASSQERPAYEQYF.